These T cell receptor beta chains were read from a single sample in a study of blood T cell repertoires in COVID-19. Sequencing was performed with immunoSEQ multiplex PCR; in TCRdb, only in-frame clones are kept and a portion is missing. The sample includes about 400,000 clones, around 89% seen only once; the top ten take roughly 4%. Sequencing was carried out using peripheral blood. The receptors were gathered from a woman aged 25 to 45 with acute or convalescent COVID-19. CDR3s leave out the opening cysteine and the closing phenylalanine or tryptophan.

j_call,v_call,cdr3_aa
TRBJ1-1,TRBV6-5,ASSYSQGFAEAF
TRBJ2-7,TRBV10-3,AISESASGNSYEQY
TRBJ1-2,TRBV12-3/TRBV12-4,ASGQGDYGYT
TRBJ1-5,TRBV29-1,SVGEGNQPQH
TRBJ2-1,TRBV3-1/TRBV3-2,ASTPNSDRAEQF
TRBJ2-7,TRBV15,ATSATGVVHEQY
TRBJ1-5,TRBV13,ASSEDRAQPQH
TRBJ1-1,TRBV5-4,ASSPGQGYGTEAF
TRBJ1-6,TRBV4-1,ASSQDRGPNSPLH
TRBJ1-1,TRBV28,ASSSANTEAF
TRBJ1-2,TRBV7-9,ASSLSGVNVYGYT
TRBJ2-1,TRBV29-1,SVELGNRGNEQF
TRBJ1-3,TRBV11-2,ASSLTGGSGNTIY
TRBJ1-1,TRBV12-3/TRBV12-4,ASSAGQVTEAF
TRBJ1-6,TRBV12-3/TRBV12-4,ASKGTSNSPLH